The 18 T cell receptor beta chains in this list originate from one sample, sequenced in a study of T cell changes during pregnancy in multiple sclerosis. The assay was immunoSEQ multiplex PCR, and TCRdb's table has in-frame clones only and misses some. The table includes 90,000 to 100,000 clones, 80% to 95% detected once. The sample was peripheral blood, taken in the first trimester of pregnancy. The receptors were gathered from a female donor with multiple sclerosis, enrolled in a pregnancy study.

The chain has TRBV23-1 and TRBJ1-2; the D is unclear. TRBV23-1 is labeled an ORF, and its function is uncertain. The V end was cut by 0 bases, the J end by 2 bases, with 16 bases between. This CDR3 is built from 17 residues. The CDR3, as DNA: TGCGCCAGCAGTCAATCCCACCCCTCGCGGGAAAACTATGGCTACACCTTC. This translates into CASSQSHPSRENYGYTF.

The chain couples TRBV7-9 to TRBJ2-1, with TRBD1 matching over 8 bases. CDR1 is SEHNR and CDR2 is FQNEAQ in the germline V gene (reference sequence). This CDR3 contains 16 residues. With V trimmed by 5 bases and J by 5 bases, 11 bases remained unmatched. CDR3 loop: CASSLLGDRSNNEQFF. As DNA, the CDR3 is TGTGCCAGCAGCCTGTTGGGGGACAGGAGTAACAATGAGCAGTTCTTC.

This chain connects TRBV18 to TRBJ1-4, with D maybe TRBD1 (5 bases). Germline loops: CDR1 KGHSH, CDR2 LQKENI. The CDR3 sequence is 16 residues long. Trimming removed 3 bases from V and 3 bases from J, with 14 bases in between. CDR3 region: CASSPGLGGSNEKLFF. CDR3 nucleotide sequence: TGTGCCAGCTCACCTGGTCTCGGGGGATCTAATGAAAAACTGTTTTTT.

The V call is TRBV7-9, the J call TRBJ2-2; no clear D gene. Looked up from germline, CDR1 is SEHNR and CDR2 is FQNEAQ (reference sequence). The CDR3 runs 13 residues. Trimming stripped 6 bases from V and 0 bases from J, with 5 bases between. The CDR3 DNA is TGTGCCAGCAGGGCCCCGAACACCGGGGAGCTGTTTTTT. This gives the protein CASRAPNTGELFF.

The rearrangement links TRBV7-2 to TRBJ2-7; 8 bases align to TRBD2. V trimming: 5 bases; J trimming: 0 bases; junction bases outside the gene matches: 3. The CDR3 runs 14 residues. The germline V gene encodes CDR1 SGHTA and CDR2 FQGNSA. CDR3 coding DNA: TGTGCCAGCAGCCCGGGGGGGAGCTCCTACGAGCAGTACTTC. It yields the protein CASSPGGSSYEQYF.

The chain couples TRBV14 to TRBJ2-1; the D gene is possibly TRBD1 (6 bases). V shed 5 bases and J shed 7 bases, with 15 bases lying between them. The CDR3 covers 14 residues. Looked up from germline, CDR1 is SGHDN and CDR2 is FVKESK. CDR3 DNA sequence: TGTGCCAGCAGCTCCCGGCCAGGGGCTAATGAGCAGTTCTTC. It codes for CASSSRPGANEQFF.

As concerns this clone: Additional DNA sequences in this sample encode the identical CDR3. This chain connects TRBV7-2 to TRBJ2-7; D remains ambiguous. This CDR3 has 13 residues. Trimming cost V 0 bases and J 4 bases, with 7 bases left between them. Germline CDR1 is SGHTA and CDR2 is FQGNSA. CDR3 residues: CASSLAPFYEQYF. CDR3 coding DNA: TGTGCCAGCAGCTTAGCCCCCTTTTACGAGCAGTACTTC.

The CDR3 sequence is CASSLRQANYGYTF. The CDR3 region has the DNA TGTGCCAGTAGTTTAAGACAGGCCAACTATGGCTACACCTTC. The chain links TRBV19 to TRBJ1-2, with D maybe TRBD1 (6 bases). Germline loops: CDR1 LNHDA, CDR2 SQIVND (reference sequence). Trimming pared 5 bases from V and 2 bases from J, leaving 12 bases between. CDR3 length: 14 residues.

The CDR3 DNA reads TGCGCCAGCAGGAAAACCGGACAGGGGCGAGGTTATTACAATGAGCAGTTCTTC. This sequence encodes CASRKTGQGRGYYNEQFF. This chain joins TRBV5-1 and TRBJ2-1; 9 nucleotides line up with TRBD1. There are 18 residues in the CDR3. The V and J ends lost 5 bases and 4 bases, in that order; junction bases with no gene match: 16. Looked up from germline, CDR1 is SGHRS and CDR2 is YFSETQ.

The CDR3, as DNA: TGTGCCAGCACCCGGACAGGGTGGAACACTGAAGCTTTCTTT. It translates to CASTRTGWNTEAFF. This chain links TRBV6-5 with TRBJ1-1, with 8 bases that match TRBD1. J was trimmed by 1 base and V by 7 bases; bases with no gene match: 5. The V gene's germline CDR1 is MNHEY and CDR2 SVGAGI. The CDR3 is 14 residues long.

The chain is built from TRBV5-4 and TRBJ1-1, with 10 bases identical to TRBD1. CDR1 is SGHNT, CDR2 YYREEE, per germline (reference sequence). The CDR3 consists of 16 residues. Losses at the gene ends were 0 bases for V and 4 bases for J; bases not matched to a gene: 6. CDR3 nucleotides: TGTGCCAGCAGCTTGGGGACAGGGGGAGGTGGCACTGAAGCTTTCTTT. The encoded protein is CASSLGTGGGGTEAFF. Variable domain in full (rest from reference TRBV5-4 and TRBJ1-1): ETGVTQSPTHLIKTRGQQVTLRCSSQSGHNTVSWYQQALGQGPQFIFQYYREEENGRGNFPPRFSGLQFPNYSSELNVNALELDDSALYLCASSLGTGGGGTEAFFGQGTRLTVV.

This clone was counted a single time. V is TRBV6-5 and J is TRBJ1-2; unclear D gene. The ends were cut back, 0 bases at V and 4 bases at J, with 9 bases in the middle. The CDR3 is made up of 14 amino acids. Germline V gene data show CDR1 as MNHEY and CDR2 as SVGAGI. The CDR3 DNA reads TGTGCCAGCAGTTACTCGGCGGCACCCTATGGCTACACCTTC. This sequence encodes CASSYSAAPYGYTF.

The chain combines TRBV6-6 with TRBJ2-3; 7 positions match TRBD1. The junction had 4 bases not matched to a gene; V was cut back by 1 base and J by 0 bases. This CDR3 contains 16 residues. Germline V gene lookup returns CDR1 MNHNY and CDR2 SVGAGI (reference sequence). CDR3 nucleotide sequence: TGTGCCAGCAGTTACTACACAGGGGTGAGCACAGATACGCAGTATTTT. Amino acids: CASSYYTGVSTDTQYF.

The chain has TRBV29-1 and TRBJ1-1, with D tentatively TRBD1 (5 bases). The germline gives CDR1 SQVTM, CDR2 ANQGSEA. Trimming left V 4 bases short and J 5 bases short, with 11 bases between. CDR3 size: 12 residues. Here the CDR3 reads CSVGGRITEAFF. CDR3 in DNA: TGCAGCGTTGGGGGCAGGATAACTGAAGCTTTCTTT.

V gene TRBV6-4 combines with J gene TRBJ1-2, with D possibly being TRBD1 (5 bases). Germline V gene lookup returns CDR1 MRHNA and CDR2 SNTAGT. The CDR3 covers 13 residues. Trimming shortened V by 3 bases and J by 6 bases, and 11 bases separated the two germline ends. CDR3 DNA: TGTGCCAGCAGTGAACAGGCAGGGAATGGCTACACCTTC. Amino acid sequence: CASSEQAGNGYTF.

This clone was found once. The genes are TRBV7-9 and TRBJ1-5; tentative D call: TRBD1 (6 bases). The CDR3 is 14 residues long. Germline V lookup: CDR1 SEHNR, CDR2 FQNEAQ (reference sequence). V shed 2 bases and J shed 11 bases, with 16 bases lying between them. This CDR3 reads CASSLSTGKNAQHF. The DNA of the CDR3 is TGTGCCAGCAGCTTATCTACAGGGAAAAATGCCCAGCATTTT. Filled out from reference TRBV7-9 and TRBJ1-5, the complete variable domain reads DTGVSQNPRHKITKRGQNVTFRCDPISEHNRLYWYRQTLGQGPEFLTYFQNEAQLEKSRLLSDRFSAERPKGSFSTLEIQRTEQGDSAMYLCASSLSTGKNAQHFGDGTRLSIL.

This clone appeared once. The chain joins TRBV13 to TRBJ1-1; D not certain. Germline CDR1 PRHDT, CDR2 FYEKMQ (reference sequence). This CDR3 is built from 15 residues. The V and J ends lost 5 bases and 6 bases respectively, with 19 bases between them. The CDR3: CASSMTRSVLAEAFF. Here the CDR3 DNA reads TGTGCCAGCAGCATGACCCGGAGCGTTCTCGCTGAAGCTTTCTTT.

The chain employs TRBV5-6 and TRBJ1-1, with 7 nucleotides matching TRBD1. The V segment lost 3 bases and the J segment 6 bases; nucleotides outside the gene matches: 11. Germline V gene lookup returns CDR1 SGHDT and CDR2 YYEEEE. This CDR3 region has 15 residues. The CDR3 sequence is CASSYKSRDRAEAFF. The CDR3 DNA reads TGTGCCAGCAGCTACAAATCCCGGGACAGAGCTGAAGCTTTCTTT.